This T cell receptor (beta chain) was found in a study of cytomegalovirus exposure and HLA in healthy donors. Points from the study as a whole: Several top significant clusters appeared, in a later analysis, to be linked to common viral pathogens.

Comment on this clone: Antigen: not known.

V shed 6 bases and J 5 bases; nucleotides not matched to a gene: 4. CDR1 and CDR2 (germline): MNHNY, SVGAGI (reference sequence). The CDR3 runs 13 residues. The primer mix had 60 Vbeta and 13 Jbeta primers. Profiling relied on immunoSEQ multiplex PCR, and the TCRdb table lists in-frame clones only, not all of them. The sample records a few hundred thousand clones, about 83% being singletons. Sample: PBMCs. The receptor was derived from a woman in her 50s in good health and CMV-seropositive. The chain employs TRBV6-6 and TRBJ2-7; 10 bases map to TRBD1. The CDR3 here is CASSKGQGNEQYF. CDR3 nucleotides: TGTGCCAGCAGCAAGGGACAGGGGAACGAGCAGTACTTC.